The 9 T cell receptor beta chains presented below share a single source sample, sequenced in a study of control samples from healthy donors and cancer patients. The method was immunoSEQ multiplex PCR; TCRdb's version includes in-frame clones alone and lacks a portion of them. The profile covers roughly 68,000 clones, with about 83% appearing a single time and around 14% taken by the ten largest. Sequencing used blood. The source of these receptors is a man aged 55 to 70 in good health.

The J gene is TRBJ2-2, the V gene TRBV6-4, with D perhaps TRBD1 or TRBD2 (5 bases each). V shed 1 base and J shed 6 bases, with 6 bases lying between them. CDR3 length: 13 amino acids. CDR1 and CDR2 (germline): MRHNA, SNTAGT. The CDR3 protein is CASSDWGSGELFF. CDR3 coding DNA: TGTGCCAGCAGTGACTGGGGGTCCGGGGAGCTGTTTTTT.

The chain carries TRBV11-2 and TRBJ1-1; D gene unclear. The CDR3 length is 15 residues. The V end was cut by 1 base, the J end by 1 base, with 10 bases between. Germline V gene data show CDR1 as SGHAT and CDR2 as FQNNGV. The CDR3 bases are TGTGCCAGCAGCTTAGCTCCCCAGCCGAACACTGAAGCTTTCTTT. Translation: CASSLAPQPNTEAFF. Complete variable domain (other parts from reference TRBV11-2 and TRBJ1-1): EAGVAQSPRYKIIEKRQSVAFWCNPISGHATLYWYQQILGQGPKLLIQFQNNGVVDDSQLPKDRFSAERLKGVDSTLKIQPAKLEDSAVYLCASSLAPQPNTEAFFGQGTRLTVV.

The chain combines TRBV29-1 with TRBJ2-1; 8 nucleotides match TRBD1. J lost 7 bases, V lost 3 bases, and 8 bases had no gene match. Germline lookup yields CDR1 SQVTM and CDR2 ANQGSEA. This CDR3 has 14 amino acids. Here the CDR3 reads CSVEAAGGWNEQFF. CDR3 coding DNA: TGCAGCGTTGAGGCGGCAGGGGGCTGGAATGAGCAGTTCTTC.

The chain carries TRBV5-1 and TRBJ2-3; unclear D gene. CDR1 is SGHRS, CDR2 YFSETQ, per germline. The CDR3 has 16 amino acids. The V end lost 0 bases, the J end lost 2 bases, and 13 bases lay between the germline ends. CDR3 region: CASSLDGLLATDTQYF. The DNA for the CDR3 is TGCGCCAGCAGCTTGGATGGTCTTCTCGCCACAGATACGCAGTATTTT.

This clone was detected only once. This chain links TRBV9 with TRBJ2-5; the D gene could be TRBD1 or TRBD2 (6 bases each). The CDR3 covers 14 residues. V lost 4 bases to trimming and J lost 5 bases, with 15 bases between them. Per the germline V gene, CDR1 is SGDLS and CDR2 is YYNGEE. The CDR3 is CASSPTGRLETQYF. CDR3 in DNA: TGTGCCAGCAGCCCAACAGGGAGGTTGGAGACCCAGTACTTC. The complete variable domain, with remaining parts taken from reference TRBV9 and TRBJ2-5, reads DSGVTQTPKHLITATGQRVTLRCSPRSGDLSVYWYQQSLDQGLQFLIQYYNGEERAKGNILERFSAQQFPDLHSELNLSSLELGDSALYFCASSPTGRLETQYFGPGTRLLVL.

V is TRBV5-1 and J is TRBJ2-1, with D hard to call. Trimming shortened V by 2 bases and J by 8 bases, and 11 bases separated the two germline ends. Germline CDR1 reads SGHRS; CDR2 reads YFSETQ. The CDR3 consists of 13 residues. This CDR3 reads CASSFGFWDEQFF. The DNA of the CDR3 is TGCGCCAGCAGCTTTGGGTTTTGGGATGAGCAGTTCTTC.

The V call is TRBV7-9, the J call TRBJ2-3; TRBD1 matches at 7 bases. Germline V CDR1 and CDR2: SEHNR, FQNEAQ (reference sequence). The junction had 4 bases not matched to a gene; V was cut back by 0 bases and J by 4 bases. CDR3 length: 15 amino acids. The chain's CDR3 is CASSLADRPADTQYF. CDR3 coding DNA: TGTGCCAGCAGCTTAGCGGACAGGCCCGCAGATACGCAGTATTTT.

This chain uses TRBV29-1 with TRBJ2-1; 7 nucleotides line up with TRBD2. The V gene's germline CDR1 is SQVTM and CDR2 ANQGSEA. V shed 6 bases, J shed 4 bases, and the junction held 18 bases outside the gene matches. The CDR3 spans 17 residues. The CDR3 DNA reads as TGCAGCGTGGGCAGGCTAGCGGAGAGGATCGATTACAATGAGCAGTTCTTC. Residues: CSVGRLAERIDYNEQFF.

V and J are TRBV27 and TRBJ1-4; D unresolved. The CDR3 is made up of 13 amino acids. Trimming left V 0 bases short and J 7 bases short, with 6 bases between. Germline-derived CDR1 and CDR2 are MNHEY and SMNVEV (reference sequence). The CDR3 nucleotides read TGTGCCAGCAGTTTATCTAGGGCTGAAAAACTGTTTTTT. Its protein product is CASSLSRAEKLFF.